Below, 32 T cell receptor beta chains from the same sample are listed, as sequenced in a study of tumor and adjacent non-tumor tissue in lung cancer. TCRbeta libraries were built with three rounds of nested PCR, modified from ARM-PCR. TCRdb redid the calling of the multiplex PCR reads with MiXCR, one entry per CDR3 protein. The profile shows over 80,000 distinct CDR3 sequences, around three quarters of them singletons. No cell sorting was done before RNA was extracted from the tissue. The normal lung tissue was taken more than 3 cm from the tumor edge. Sequenced sample: distant non-tumor lung tissue. The receptor set was obtained from a woman in her forties or fifties with non-small cell lung cancer.

For this clonotype: An end of the junction differs from the germline gene, which may be a read error. V and J are TRBV11-2 and TRBJ2-7, with D perhaps matching TRBD1 (6 bases). This CDR3 is 15 amino acids long. In germline, CDR1 is SGHAT, CDR2 FQNNGV. The chain's CDR3 is CASSTGTWRTYVQHF. The CDR3 coding sequence is TGTGCCAGCAGCACCGGGACATGGCGCACCTACGTGCAGCACTTC.

On this clonotype: The junction shows a germline mismatch at one end, possibly a read error. The genes are TRBV29-1 and TRBJ2-1, with D tentatively TRBD2 (6 bases). The CDR3 contains 12 residues. CDR1 and CDR2 (germline): SQVTM, ANQGSEA. The CDR3: CSVEDHTGVQSF. The CDR3 DNA is TGCAGTGTTGAAGATCACACGGGAGTGCAGTCCTTC.

About this clonotype itself: This sequence may be a read error, since a much larger clone differs from it by one base. V gene TRBV7-8 combines with J gene TRBJ2-2, with a possible D match to TRBD2 (5 bases). This CDR3 is built from 13 residues. Germline V CDR1 and CDR2: SGHVS, FQNEAQ. CDR3 in amino acids: CASSPIITGELCF. The CDR3 region has the DNA TGTGCCAGCAGCCCAATTATCACCGGGGAGCTGTGTTTT.

On this clonotype: The junction differs from germline at one of its ends, possibly a read error. The CDR3 nucleotides are TGTGCCAACAGCTCCAGACAGGGGGGTATCACCGGGGAGCTGTTTTTT. Amino acid sequence: CANSSRQGGITGELFF. The V gene is TRBV5-5, the J gene TRBJ2-2, with 9 bases that match TRBD1. Germline values: CDR1 SGHKS, CDR2 YYEKEE (reference sequence). The CDR3 has 16 amino acids.

The chain employs TRBV20-1 and TRBJ2-5; D is perhaps TRBD2 (6 bases). V dropped 5 bases and J dropped 4 bases, with 20 bases sitting between them. The V gene's germline CDR1 is DFQATT and CDR2 SNEGSKA (reference sequence). This CDR3 is built from 15 residues. The CDR3 region has the DNA TGCAGTGCTCCCAGGCGCGGGATCGATGTAGAGACCCAGTACTTC. Amino acid sequence: CSAPRRGIDVETQYF.

With regard to this clonotype: The conserved phenylalanine or tryptophan is not found at the CDR3 terminus, so this likely reflects a read error. The gene calls are TRBV30 and TRBJ2-1; 7 bases fit TRBD2. CDR1 and CDR2 from the germline V gene are GTSNPN and SVGIG (reference sequence). Trimming took 2 bases from V and 0 from J; bases not matched to a gene: 10. The CDR3 is made up of 17 amino acids. The CDR3 DNA reads TGTGCCTGGAGTACCGGACTAGTGGGTTTCTCCTACAATGAGCAGTTCTCC. Translated: CAWSTGLVGFSYNEQFS.

To note about this clonotype: One end of the junction does not line up with germline, which may come from a read error. This chain joins TRBV20-1 and TRBJ2-2, with D possibly TRBD2 on 5 matching bases. This CDR3 comprises 15 residues. Germline V CDR1 and CDR2: DFQATT, SNEGSKA (reference sequence). CDR3 amino acids: CSARLIGRNTGELFF. CDR3 nucleotide sequence: TGCAGTGCTAGACTGATAGGACGTAACACCGGGGAGCTGTTTTTC.

In the case of this clonotype: Its ends do not fully match the called genes, so a read error is possible. The chain employs TRBV6-2 or TRBV6-3 and TRBJ1-1, with TRBD1 matching over 10 bases. This CDR3 contains 14 residues. Germline V CDR1 and CDR2: MNHEY, SVGEGT. The CDR3 region is CTSSRGTGEIEAFF. CDR3 DNA: TGTACCAGCAGCCGGGGGACAGGGGAGATTGAAGCTTTCTTT.

In the case of this clonotype: The junction departs from the called germline gene at one end, perhaps through a read error. This rearrangement joins TRBV12-3 or TRBV12-4 to TRBJ1-2; D may be TRBD1 (6 bases). This CDR3 region has 15 residues. DNA of the CDR3: TGTGCCAGCAATCCAATTACAGGGACGCCCTATGACTACACCTTC. It yields the protein CASNPITGTPYDYTF.

Ten or more counts support this clonotype. This chain links TRBV20-1 with TRBJ2-1; D is possibly TRBD2 (6 bases). V shed 3 bases and J shed 2 bases, with 11 bases lying between them. There are 14 residues in the CDR3. Looked up from germline, CDR1 is DFQATT and CDR2 is SNEGSKA (reference sequence). The chain's CDR3 is CSASGSLTYNEQFF. DNA for the CDR3: TGCAGTGCTAGCGGGAGTCTGACCTACAATGAGCAGTTCTTC.

Concerning this clonotype: One end of the junction fails to match germline, which may point to a read error. The rearrangement links TRBV29-1 to TRBJ2-7; TRBD1 agrees at 9 bases. The CDR3 extends over 13 amino acids. Per germline, CDR1 SQVTM and CDR2 ANQGSEA. Here the CDR3 DNA reads TGCAACGCTGCGGCGGGACAGGGCATCGAGCAGTGCTTC. This sequence encodes CNAAAGQGIEQCF.

This clonotype showed up just once. A much larger clone is a single base away; this may be a read error. This sequence joins TRBV20-1 and TRBJ2-4, with D tentatively TRBD2 (5 bases). CDR1 is DFQATT and CDR2 is SNEGSKA in the germline V gene (reference sequence). The CDR3 is made up of 17 amino acids. CDR3 amino acids: CRAIDARGGLAKNIQYF. CDR3 in DNA: TGCAGAGCTATAGATGCCCGCGGAGGACTAGCCAAAAACATTCAGTACTTC.

A note on this clonotype: A junction boundary mismatches the germline segment, possibly from a read error. V usage is TRBV29-1 and J usage is TRBJ2-1, with TRBD2 matching over 7 bases. The CDR3 has 15 residues. Germline lookup yields CDR1 SQVTM and CDR2 ANQGSEA. The CDR3 reads CSAEDGVAGSNERLF. In DNA, the CDR3 is TGCAGTGCCGAGGATGGGGTAGCGGGTTCCAATGAGCGGTTATTC.

This clonotype appeared a few times. This could be a read error, since a much larger clone is one nucleotide away. V usage is TRBV11-2 and J usage is TRBJ1-6, with unresolved D. The length of the CDR3 is 14 residues. V lost 0 bases and J lost 7, with 7 bases in between. The germline CDR1 and CDR2 sequences are SGHAT and FQNNGV. The CDR3 DNA follows: TGTGCCAGCAGCTTAGAGTTGTCCAATTCACCCCTCCACTTT. Encoded protein: CASSLELSNSPLHF.

The chain recombines TRBV7-8 with TRBJ2-3; 13 bases agree with TRBD2. Germline V gene lookup returns CDR1 SGHVS and CDR2 FQNEAQ. This CDR3 contains 17 residues. V shed 5 bases, J shed 3 bases, and the junction held 8 bases outside the gene matches. The CDR3 region is CASSRGLAGASTDTQYF. The CDR3, as DNA: TGTGCCAGCAGCCGAGGACTAGCGGGGGCTAGTACAGATACGCAGTATTTT.

Notes on this clonotype: Relative to the germline gene, one junction end is altered; a read error may explain this. The J gene is TRBJ2-7, the V gene TRBV28, with a weak D call TRBD2 (5 bases). Germline CDR1 MDHEN, CDR2 SYDVKM. This CDR3 is built from 14 residues. The CDR3 nucleotides are TGTGCCAGCAGTTTCCCCGGAGAGGGCTACGAGCAATACTTC. Encoded protein: CASSFPGEGYEQYF.

This clonotype was found a few times. Germline is not matched at one junction end, which may reflect a read error. The chain joins TRBV29-1 to TRBJ2-1; no reliable D call. Germline-derived CDR1 and CDR2 are SQVTM and ANQGSEA. The length of the CDR3 is 11 residues. As DNA, the CDR3 is TGCGGCGTTGCTGAAATGAATGAGCAGTTCTTC. This codes for CGVAEMNEQFF.

Regarding this clonotype: The germline gene is not matched at one end of the junction; a read error may be the cause. V is TRBV6-2 or TRBV6-3 and J is TRBJ1-5; 10 bases map to TRBD1. Per germline, CDR1 MNHEY and CDR2 SVGEGT. The length of the CDR3 is 15 residues. The CDR3 loop is CASSLGTGAGQSQQF. The CDR3 nucleotides are TGTGCCAGCAGTTTAGGGACAGGGGCGGGTCAGTCCCAGCAATTT.

The rearrangement uses TRBV6-6 and TRBJ1-1; D remains ambiguous. The CDR3 extends over 12 amino acids. In germline, CDR1 is MNHNY, CDR2 SVGAGI (reference sequence). The DNA for the CDR3 is TGTGACACCAGTTCCTCCTGGTCTGAAGCTTTCTTT. Amino acids: CDTSSSWSEAFF.

On this clonotype: A much larger clone is a single base away; this may be a read error. The rearrangement uses TRBV19 and TRBJ1-1, with TRBD1 as a possible D gene (6 bases). The CDR3 spans 14 residues. Germline CDR1 LNHDA, CDR2 SQIVND (reference sequence). As DNA, the CDR3 is TGTGCCACTCGGGACAACTCTATTAACACTGAAGCTTCCTTT. Encoded protein: CATRDNSINTEASF. Supplemented by reference TRBV19 and TRBJ1-1, the full variable domain reads DGGITQSPKYLFRKEGQNVTLSCEQNLNHDAMYWYRQDPGQGLRLIYYSQIVNDFQKGDIAEGYSVSREKKESFPLTVTSAQKNPTAFYLCATRDNSINTEASFGQGTRLTVV.

Worth noting for this clonotype: One end of the junction is discordant with germline, which a read error may explain. The V call is TRBV11-1, the J call TRBJ2-2; tentative D call: TRBD1 (5 bases). The CDR3 covers 17 residues. CDR1 is SGHAT, CDR2 FQDESV, per germline (reference sequence). CDR3 amino acids: CASRPEERRGYIRELFF. In nucleotides, the CDR3 is TGCGCCAGCAGGCCTGAGGAGAGAAGGGGCTACATCAGGGAGCTGTTTTTT. The full variable domain, with the rest looked up from reference TRBV11-1 and TRBJ2-2, is EAEVAQSPRYKITEKSQAVAFWCDPISGHATLYWYRQILGQGPELLVQFQDESVVDDSQLPKDRFSAERLKGVDSTLKIQPAELGDSAMYLCASRPEERRGYIRELFFGEGSRLTVL.

This clonotype turned up a few times. The genes are TRBV4-1 and TRBJ2-1; TRBD2 aligns across 12 bases. The V and J ends lost 11 bases and 6 bases, in that order; junction bases with no gene match: 14. In germline, CDR1 is MGHRA, CDR2 YSYEKL. This CDR3 region has 16 residues. The CDR3 nucleotides read TGCGCCGGCGGCCAACCACCGGGACTAGCGGGCAATGAGCAGTTCTTC. Translation: CAGGQPPGLAGNEQFF.

Turning to this clonotype: This could be a read error, since a much larger clone is one nucleotide away. Given the absence of the conserved phenylalanine or tryptophan at the CDR3 end, a read error is likely. The chain is built from TRBV24-1 and TRBJ2-2; unclear D gene. CDR1 is KGHDR, CDR2 SFDVKD, per germline. The V and J ends lost 0 bases and 0 bases respectively, with 10 bases between them. The CDR3 spans 17 residues. The DNA for the CDR3 is TGTGCCACCAGTGATTTGCCGATCGGTCCGAACACCGGGGAGCTGTTTCTT. This sequence encodes CATSDLPIGPNTGELFL.

This clonotype is deemed medium-sized (0.01 to 0.1%). The chain couples TRBV4-1 to TRBJ1-5; no clear D. Germline V lookup: CDR1 MGHRA, CDR2 YSYEKL. This CDR3 is built from 15 residues. The V end was cut by 1 base, the J end by 3 bases, with 10 bases between. Here the CDR3 reads CASSQVTGSNQPQHF. CDR3 DNA sequence: TGCGCCAGCAGCCAAGTAACCGGATCCAATCAGCCCCAGCATTTT.

There are a few counts of this clonotype. The chain is built from TRBV29-1 and TRBJ2-7; 7 nucleotides line up with TRBD2. Germline CDR1 is SQVTM and CDR2 is ANQGSEA. This CDR3 is 11 amino acids long. CDR3 loop: CSGAGLGKQYF. The DNA of the CDR3 is TGCAGTGGAGCGGGATTGGGCAAGCAGTACTTC.

The V call is TRBV4-1, the J call TRBJ2-7; D call uncertain. Trimming removed 4 bases from V and 2 bases from J, with 15 bases in between. Germline V gives CDR1 MGHRA, CDR2 YSYEKL. The CDR3 runs 15 residues. The CDR3 protein is CASSRVPDGAYEQYF. As DNA, the CDR3 is TGCGCCAGCAGCCGTGTCCCGGACGGCGCCTACGAGCAGTACTTC.

Points on this clonotype: The junction does not match germline at one end; this may be a read error. The chain combines TRBV10-2 with TRBJ1-1; D ambiguous. Germline loops: CDR1 WSHSY, CDR2 SAAADI. This CDR3 is built from 12 residues. The chain's CDR3 is CASSETNTEALF. CDR3 DNA: TGCGCCAGCAGTGAGACAAACACTGAAGCTTTATTT.

With regard to this clonotype: Germline is not matched at one junction end, which may reflect a read error. The chain uses TRBV6-4 and TRBJ2-6, with D maybe TRBD1 (5 bases). There are 15 residues in the CDR3. Germline-derived CDR1 and CDR2 are MRHNA and SNTAGT. For the CDR3, the DNA is TGTGCCAGCAGTGAATCACTATCTGGGGCCAACATCCTGACTTTC. This codes for CASSESLSGANILTF.

The chain links TRBV29-1 to TRBJ2-1, with D perhaps TRBD2 (6 bases). With 7 bases removed from V and 8 bases from J, the gap between germline ends came to 21 bases. The CDR3 has 14 residues. Looked up from germline, CDR1 is SQVTM and CDR2 is ANQGSEA. This CDR3 reads CSASNRRAVDEQFF. In nucleotides, the CDR3 is TGCAGCGCCTCGAACAGGAGGGCCGTGGATGAGCAGTTCTTC.

Concerning this clonotype itself: Given the absence of the conserved phenylalanine or tryptophan at the CDR3 end, a read error is likely. This chain joins TRBV6-1 and TRBJ2-3; 9 bases fit TRBD1. The V gene end was trimmed by 3 bases and the J gene end by 5 bases; junction bases not matched to a gene: 9. Per germline, CDR1 MNHNS and CDR2 SASEGT. The CDR3 extends over 16 amino acids. The CDR3 coding sequence is TGTGCCAGCAGTGAGTTTACAGGGGGCGGAATAGATACGCAGTATCTT. Translation gives CASSEFTGGGIDTQYL.

Comments on this clonotype: At one boundary the junction diverges from the germline segment, which might be a read error. The CDR3 DNA is TGCGCCAGCAGTTACGGGTGGGGTTACTACGAGGAGTACTTC. Its protein product is CASSYGWGYYEEYF. The rearrangement links TRBV10-2 to TRBJ2-7; the D is unclear. This CDR3 comprises 14 residues. Germline CDR1 is WSHSY and CDR2 is SAAADI.

On this clonotype: This may arise from a read error, as a much more abundant clone is one base away. The chain links TRBV20-1 to TRBJ2-1; TRBD2 agrees at 13 bases. Germline assignment: CDR1 DFQATT and CDR2 SNEGSKA (reference sequence). With 4 bases clipped from V and 10 bases from J, the junction kept 7 bases outside the gene matches. This CDR3 spans 14 amino acids. CDR3 protein: CSAIELAGGGEQFF. The CDR3 DNA reads TGCAGTGCTATTGAACTAGCGGGAGGGGGAGAGCAGTTCTTC.